This T cell receptor (beta chain) was captured in a study of neurological immune-mediated disorders. Study findings and constraints: Private repertoires in all groups were suggested by the absence of shared CDR3 amino acid sequences among expanded clones across subjects.

This clonotype was counted at least ten times. The antigen is not known. CDR3 length equals 16 residues. The V end was cut by 4 bases, the J end by 0 bases, with 16 bases between. Germline values: CDR1 DFQATT, CDR2 SNEGSKA (reference sequence). TCRdb re-derived calls from the 5' RACE reads in MiXCR, one entry per CDR3 protein. Here the sample spans about 24,000 distinct CDR3 sequences, over 5.5% being singletons. The sequence was collected from a middle-aged woman in good health. J is TRBJ1-3 and V is TRBV20-1; D unclear. What was sequenced was PBMCs. The CDR3 here is CSAIPPGQSSGNTIYF. As DNA, the CDR3 is TGCAGTGCTATCCCCCCCGGGCAGAGCTCTGGAAACACCATATATTTT.